A selection of T cell receptor beta chains follows, all from one sample in a study of blood T cell repertoires in COVID-19. The assay was immunoSEQ multiplex PCR, and TCRdb's table has in-frame clones only and misses some. Of some 70,000 clones in the sample, under 85% were seen once. Sequencing was carried out using peripheral blood. The source is a man aged 60 to 69 with COVID-19, enrolled during active disease. CDR3s include the opening cysteine and the closing phenylalanine or tryptophan. D genes are given only for firm matches. Rows may omit the clone size; those that give it use once, few, many or a size class.

V	size	J	D	CDR3	DNA
TRBV20-1	.	TRBJ2-1	.	CSASRGSNNEQFF	TGCAGTGCTAGTAGAGGATCCAACAATGAGCAGTTCTTC
TRBV11-2	many	TRBJ2-1	TRBD2	CASSSIAGRYNEQFF	TGTGCCAGCAGCTCGATAGCGGGACGCTACAATGAGCAGTTCTTC
TRBV7-9	few	TRBJ1-2	.	CASEPGHGLWGYTF	TGTGCCAGCGAGCCGGGACACGGCCTTTGGGGCTACACCTTC
TRBV7-2	.	TRBJ2-7	TRBD2	CASGGRGNHEQYF	TGTGCCAGCGGCGGGAGGGGGAACCACGAGCAGTACTTC
TRBV5-1	once	TRBJ2-5	.	CASKRDWQETQYF	TGCGCCAGCAAGAGGGATTGGCAAGAGACCCAGTACTTC
TRBV6-5	.	TRBJ1-5	.	CASSQLLGDQPQHF	TGTGCCAGCAGCCAGCTCTTGGGCGATCAGCCCCAGCATTTT
TRBV5-1	.	TRBJ1-1	.	CASSLNGGNTEAFF	TGCGCCAGCAGCTTGAACGGGGGTAACACTGAAGCTTTCTTT
TRBV24-1	.	TRBJ2-4	TRBD2	CATSDATSGSNIQYF	TGTGCCACCAGTGATGCCACTAGCGGGAGTAACATTCAGTACTTC
TRBV6-5	once	TRBJ1-6	.	CASRVAANSPLHF	TGTGCCAGCAGGGTAGCTGCAAATTCACCCCTCCACTTT
TRBV18	few	TRBJ1-6	TRBD1	CASSPSGGLVSPLHF	TGTGCCAGCTCACCCTCAGGGGGCTTGGTTTCACCCCTCCACTTT
TRBV19	.	TRBJ2-4	TRBD2	CASSPAVAGGLLAKNIQYF	TGTGCCAGTAGCCCCGCGGTAGCGGGAGGGTTGCTAGCCAAAAACATTCAGTACTTC